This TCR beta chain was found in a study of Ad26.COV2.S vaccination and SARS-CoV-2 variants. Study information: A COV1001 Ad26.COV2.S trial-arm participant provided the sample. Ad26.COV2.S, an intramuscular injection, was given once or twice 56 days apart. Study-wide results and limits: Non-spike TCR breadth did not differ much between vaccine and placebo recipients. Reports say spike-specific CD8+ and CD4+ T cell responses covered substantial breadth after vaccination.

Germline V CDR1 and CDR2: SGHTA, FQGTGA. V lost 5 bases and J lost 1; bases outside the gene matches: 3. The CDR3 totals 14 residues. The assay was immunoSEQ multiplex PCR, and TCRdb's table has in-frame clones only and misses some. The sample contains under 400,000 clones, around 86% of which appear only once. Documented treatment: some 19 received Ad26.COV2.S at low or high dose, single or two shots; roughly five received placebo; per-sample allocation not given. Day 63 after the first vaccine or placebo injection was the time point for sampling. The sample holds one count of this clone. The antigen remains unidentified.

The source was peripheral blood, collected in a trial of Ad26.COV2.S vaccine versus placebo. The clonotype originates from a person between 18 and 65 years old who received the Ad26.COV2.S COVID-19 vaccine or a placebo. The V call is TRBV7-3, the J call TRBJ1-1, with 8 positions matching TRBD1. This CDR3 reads CASSRDRGNTEAFF. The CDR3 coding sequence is TGTGCCAGCAGCCGCGACAGGGGGAACACTGAAGCTTTCTTT. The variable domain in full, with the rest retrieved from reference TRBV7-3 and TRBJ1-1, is GAGVSQTPSNKVTEKGKYVELRCDPISGHTALYWYRQSLGQGPEFLIYFQGTGAADDSGLPNDRFFAVRPEGSVSTLKIQRTERGDSAVYLCASSRDRGNTEAFFGQGTRLTVV.